The 3 T cell receptor beta chains listed next were all sequenced from one sample in a study of blood T cells in healthy people across ages. A J-beta primer mix and a sample-barcoded 5' primer were used in a second PCR of roughly 7 to 12 cycles. MiXCR, run by TCRdb on the 5' RACE reads, gives a single entry per CDR3 protein. The data contain 1.8 million or so distinct CDR3 sequences, approximately 39% of them singletons. Input material: blood. These receptors were obtained from a human donor in good health.

This clonotype was detected once. CDR3 DNA: TGTGCCAGCAGCCCAGGGACAGGGGGAGTGGTGGCAAACACTGAAGCTTTCTTT. Translation gives CASSPGTGGVVANTEAFF. The chain carries TRBV5-6 and TRBJ1-1; 11 bases match TRBD1. The germline CDR1 and CDR2 sequences are SGHDT and YYEEEE. The junction had 13 bases not matched to a gene; V was cut back by 4 bases and J by 2 bases. The CDR3 length is 18 residues.

This clonotype showed up just a few times. The rearrangement uses TRBV7-8 and TRBJ1-1; no firm D call. Trimming stripped 2 bases from V and 4 bases from J, with 23 bases between. Germline V gene lookup returns CDR1 SGHVS and CDR2 FQNEAQ. CDR3 size: 18 residues. The CDR3 nucleotides are TGTGCCAGCAGCTTATATTTCCTAGGCCATAAGAGCAGCACTGAAGCTTTCTTT. Translating gives CASSLYFLGHKSSTEAFF.

This chain links TRBV12-3 or TRBV12-4 with TRBJ2-3; 9 nucleotides agree with TRBD1. The CDR3 spans 15 residues. With 6 bases clipped from V and 3 bases from J, the junction kept 7 bases outside the gene matches. In nucleotides, the CDR3 is TGTGCCAGCAGCCCCCACAGGGGGCTAACAGATACGCAGTATTTT. Translating it yields CASSPHRGLTDTQYF.